The source of this TCR beta chain is a study of blood T cell repertoires in COVID-19. Repertoires were generated with immunoSEQ multiplex PCR, while TCRdb's copy carries only in-frame clones and drops some. The table lists about 130,000 clones, roughly 77% of them singletons. Deletions cut 7 bases from V and 8 bases from J, with 21 bases between. The CDR3 sequence is 14 residues long. Germline assignment: CDR1 MRHNA and CDR2 SNTAGT. Sample: peripheral blood. The chain links TRBV6-4 to TRBJ2-7; D ambiguous. This TCR came from a woman in her 70s with COVID-19, enrolled during active disease. Here the CDR3 reads CASMGSPSQAQQYF. CDR3 DNA: TGTGCCAGCATGGGCAGCCCTTCTCAGGCCCAGCAGTACTTC.